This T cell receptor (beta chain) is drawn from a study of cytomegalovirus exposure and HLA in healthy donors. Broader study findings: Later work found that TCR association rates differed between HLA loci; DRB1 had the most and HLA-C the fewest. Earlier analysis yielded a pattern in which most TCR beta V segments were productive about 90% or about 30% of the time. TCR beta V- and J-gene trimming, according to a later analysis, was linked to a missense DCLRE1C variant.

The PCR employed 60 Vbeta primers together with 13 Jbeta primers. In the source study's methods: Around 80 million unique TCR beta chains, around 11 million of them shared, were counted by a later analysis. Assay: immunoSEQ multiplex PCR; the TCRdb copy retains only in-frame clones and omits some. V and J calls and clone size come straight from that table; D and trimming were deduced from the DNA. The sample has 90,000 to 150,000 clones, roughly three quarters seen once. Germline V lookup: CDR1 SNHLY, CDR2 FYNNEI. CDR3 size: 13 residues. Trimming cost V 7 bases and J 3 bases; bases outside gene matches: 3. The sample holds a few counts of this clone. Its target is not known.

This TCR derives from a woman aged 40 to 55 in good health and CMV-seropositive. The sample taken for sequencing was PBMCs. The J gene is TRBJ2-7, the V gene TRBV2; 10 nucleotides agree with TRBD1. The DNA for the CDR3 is TGTGCCAGCAACCGGGACAGGGGCTACGAGCAGTACTTC. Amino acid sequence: CASNRDRGYEQYF.